These T cell receptor beta chains were read from a single sample in a study of human T cells and chemical hapten exposure. TCRdb re-called the RACE reads with MiXCR, one entry per CDR3 protein. Here the sample spans just under 350,000 distinct CDR3 sequences, around 7% being singletons. Source: whole blood, taken in connection with sensitization to the hapten diphenylcyclopropenone (DPC). Every receptor here comes from a woman aged 18-29 years with alopecia areata. Some clones in this sample may be carry-over from other donors' samples. Each CDR3 is given with its conserved first and last residue. D genes are given only for firm matches. A clone size is listed for some rows: how often the clone was seen (once, few, many), or a class if it is expanded.

j_gene	d_gene	v_gene	abundance	len	CDR3aa	CDR3nt
TRBJ1-6	TRBD1	TRBV20-1	-	15	CSANRQGSYNSPLHF	TGCAGTGCTAACCGACAGGGTAGCTATAATTCACCCCTCCACTTT
TRBJ2-2	-	TRBV12-5	few	14	CASGYSTNTGELFF	TGTGCTAGTGGTTATTCGACGAACACCGGGGAGCTGTTTTTT
TRBJ2-1	TRBD2	TRBV6-2/TRBV6-3	many	16	CASTWRGAQSDNEQFF	TGTGCCAGCACTTGGCGGGGGGCCCAGAGCGACAATGAGCAGTTCTTC
TRBJ1-6	-	TRBV2	-	14	CASRSLGFNSPLHF	TGTGCCAGCAGGTCTCTCGGGTTTAATTCACCCCTCCACTTT
TRBJ2-3	-	TRBV5-6	many	12	CASSSGTDTQYF	TGTGCCAGCAGCTCGGGCACAGATACGCAGTATTTT
TRBJ2-6	-	TRBV9	many	17	CASSVAKISGGANVLTF	TGTGCCAGCAGCGTAGCTAAGATAAGTGGTGGGGCCAACGTCCTGACTTTC
TRBJ2-3	TRBD2	TRBV20-1	few	20	CSARNLGGGFGDISTDTQYF	TGCAGTGCTAGAAACCTGGGCGGGGGGTTTGGTGATATAAGCACAGATACGCAGTATTTT
TRBJ1-1	-	TRBV12-3/TRBV12-4	few	12	CASSAVDREAFF	TGTGCCAGCAGTGCCGTTGACAGGGAAGCTTTCTTT
TRBJ2-4	-	TRBV29-1	many	14	CSVEGPRAKNIQYF	TGCAGCGTTGAGGGACCAAGAGCCAAAAACATTCAGTACTTC
TRBJ2-3	-	TRBV5-1	many	13	CASSLTVADTQYF	TGCGCCAGCAGCTTGACAGTCGCCGATACGCAGTATTTT
TRBJ1-6	-	TRBV27	-	14	CASSLTQGGSPLHF	TGTGCCAGCAGTTTAACGCAGGGAGGTTCACCCCTCCACTTT
TRBJ1-1	TRBD1	TRBV7-9	-	15	CASSFDRGGVDEAFF	TGTGCCAGCAGCTTCGACAGGGGCGGCGTGGATGAAGCTTTCTTT
TRBJ1-6	-	TRBV18	-	17	CASSRSRGLGGNSPLHF	TGTGCCAGCTCACGATCGCGGGGACTCGGGGGGAATTCACCCCTCCACTTT
TRBJ2-3	TRBD2	TRBV29-1	many	13	CSVVLAGEYTQYF	TGCAGCGTGGTACTAGCGGGGGAGTATACGCAGTATTTT
TRBJ1-3	-	TRBV21-1	few	16	CASSKAQGVPRNTIYF	TGTGCCAGCAGCAAAGCCCAGGGGGTCCCAAGAAACACCATATATTTT
TRBJ1-2	TRBD1	TRBV4-3	few	15	CASSQRTGSSYGYTF	TGCGCCAGCAGCCAGAGGACAGGGAGTTCCTATGGCTACACCTTC
TRBJ1-6	-	TRBV20-1	many	16	CSASDREGRWDSPLHF	TGCAGTGCTAGTGATAGGGAGGGACGGTGGGATTCACCCCTCCACTTT
TRBJ2-7	-	TRBV29-1	many	12	CSVVKVRGEQYF	TGCAGTGTCGTCAAGGTGCGCGGCGAGCAGTACTTC
TRBJ2-1	-	TRBV6-6	few	15	CASRSLGGAEDEQFF	TGTGCCAGCAGGTCCTTAGGGGGGGCCGAGGATGAGCAGTTCTTC
TRBJ1-5	-	TRBV20-1	-	13	CSARAGSWQPQHF	TGCAGTGCTAGAGCTGGGTCTTGGCAGCCCCAGCATTTT
TRBJ2-3	-	TRBV29-1	few	14	CSVEAGASTDTQYF	TGCAGCGTTGAAGCGGGAGCAAGCACAGATACGCAGTATTTT
TRBJ1-6	-	TRBV6-6	few	17	CASSYSPGSSYNSPLHF	TGTGCCAGCAGTTACTCCCCAGGAAGCTCCTATAATTCACCCCTCCACTTT
TRBJ2-3	-	TRBV5-4	-	16	CASSLRGGPSTDTQYF	TGTGCCAGCAGCTTGCGCGGGGGCCCGAGCACAGATACGCAGTATTTT
TRBJ2-3	-	TRBV5-1	many	13	CASMPTSTDTQYF	TGCGCCAGCATGCCCACTAGCACAGATACGCAGTATTTT
TRBJ2-5	TRBD1	TRBV18	-	13	CASPSGGEETQYF	TGTGCCAGCCCCTCAGGGGGAGAAGAGACCCAGTACTTC
TRBJ1-2	-	TRBV29-1	-	12	CSVVSQGGGYTF	TGCAGCGTTGTATCGCAGGGAGGGGGCTACACCTTC
TRBJ2-7	-	TRBV6-5	many	13	CASSYGQPYEQYF	TGTGCCAGCAGTTACGGTCAGCCCTACGAGCAGTACTTC
TRBJ2-3	TRBD2	TRBV3-1	-	18	CASSLGLAGGPLADTQYF	TGTGCCAGCAGCCTAGGACTAGCGGGGGGGCCTCTTGCAGATACGCAGTATTTT
TRBJ2-3	TRBD2	TRBV7-6	many	18	CASSAYLTSGAVTDTQYF	TGTGCCAGCAGCGCTTATCTGACTAGCGGGGCGGTCACAGATACGCAGTATTTT
TRBJ2-6	-	TRBV7-3	-	15	CASSPRDTGANVLTF	TGTGCCAGCAGCCCGAGGGACACTGGGGCCAACGTCCTGACTTTC
TRBJ2-5	-	TRBV7-7	many	13	CASRDGASRAQYF	TGTGCTAGCAGGGACGGGGCTAGCCGGGCCCAGTACTTC
TRBJ1-1	-	TRBV2	-	16	CASRGPVPALYTEAFF	TGTGCCAGCAGAGGACCGGTCCCGGCACTATACACTGAAGCTTTCTTT
TRBJ1-5	TRBD1	TRBV18	-	14	CASSQGAFNQPQHF	TGTGCCAGCTCACAGGGGGCGTTCAATCAGCCCCAGCATTTT
TRBJ1-2	-	TRBV6-5	-	13	CASSYAENYGYTF	TGTGCCAGCAGTTACGCCGAGAACTATGGCTACACCTTC
TRBJ1-2	-	TRBV29-1	few	14	CSVESSGANYGYTF	TGCAGCGTTGAAAGCTCTGGAGCTAACTATGGCTACACCTTC
TRBJ2-6	TRBD2	TRBV4-3	many	23	CASSQGVGTSGGHLDSGANVLTF	TGCGCCAGCAGCCAAGGGGTTGGGACTAGCGGGGGGCACCTCGACTCTGGGGCCAACGTCCTGACTTTC
TRBJ2-7	TRBD2	TRBV10-3	-	15	CAIRGTSKFPHEQYF	TGTGCCATCAGGGGGACTAGTAAGTTTCCCCACGAGCAGTACTTC
TRBJ2-2	-	TRBV12-3/TRBV12-4	few	16	CASSWDAQVNTGELFF	TGTGCCAGCAGTTGGGATGCCCAGGTCAACACCGGGGAGCTGTTTTTT
TRBJ1-1	-	TRBV12-3/TRBV12-4	-	13	CASRPAKNTEAFF	TGTGCCAGCAGACCAGCGAAGAACACTGAAGCTTTCTTT
TRBJ2-7	-	TRBV7-9	few	14	CASSLGGAWYEQYF	TGTGCCAGCAGCTTGGGGGGCGCGTGGTACGAGCAGTACTTC
TRBJ2-7	-	TRBV3-1	many	21	CASSHARQGILYGVGIYEQYF	TGTGCCAGCAGCCACGCCCGACAAGGGATCTTGTACGGAGTTGGGATATACGAGCAGTACTTC
TRBJ1-2	-	TRBV7-2	many	14	CASSSSTANYGYTF	TGTGCCAGCAGCTCTTCGACAGCTAACTATGGCTACACCTTC
TRBJ2-1	TRBD1	TRBV2	-	15	CASSKRGTVRNEQFF	TGTGCCAGCAGCAAGAGAGGGACAGTCCGAAATGAGCAGTTCTTC
TRBJ1-1	TRBD1	TRBV3-1	-	15	CASSPYRDRGTEAFF	TGTGCCAGCAGCCCTTATCGGGACAGGGGGACTGAAGCTTTCTTT
TRBJ2-7	-	TRBV19	-	15	CASSSRRDSRDEQYF	TGTGCCAGTAGTTCGAGACGGGACTCGCGCGACGAGCAGTACTTC
TRBJ2-3	-	TRBV29-1	many	15	CSVEDLGGSTDTQYF	TGCAGCGTTGAAGATCTGGGGGGTAGTACAGATACGCAGTATTTT
TRBJ1-1	TRBD1	TRBV18	-	17	CASSPSTAGGIGTEAFF	TGTGCCAGCTCACCATCTACCGCAGGGGGCATAGGCACTGAAGCTTTCTTT
TRBJ2-3	-	TRBV6-2/TRBV6-3	few	15	CASSWGGPPTDTQYF	TGTGCCAGCAGTTGGGGCGGCCCCCCCACAGATACGCAGTATTTT
TRBJ2-5	-	TRBV27	many	14	CASSPGQYQETQYF	TGTGCCAGCAGCCCCGGACAGTACCAAGAGACCCAGTACTTC
TRBJ2-3	-	TRBV9	-	13	CASSVVDSDTQYF	TGTGCCAGCAGCGTAGTTGATTCAGATACGCAGTATTTT
TRBJ2-7	TRBD1	TRBV5-1	-	13	CASSSGGRGEQYF	TGCGCCAGCAGCTCAGGGGGTCGAGGCGAGCAGTACTTC
TRBJ2-3	-	TRBV7-2	many	15	CASSLTTASTDTQYF	TGTGCCAGCAGCTTGACGACAGCTAGCACAGATACGCAGTATTTT
TRBJ2-1	-	TRBV4-2	few	17	CASSQDRGGSSYNEQFF	TGTGCCAGCAGCCAAGATCGTGGGGGGAGCTCCTACAATGAGCAGTTCTTC
TRBJ2-2	-	TRBV6-1	few	14	CASSDNRLTGELFF	TGTGCCAGCAGTGATAACAGACTCACCGGGGAGCTGTTTTTT
TRBJ2-5	-	TRBV1	-	15	CTSSPHRGVQETQYF	TGCACCAGCAGCCCCCATAGGGGGGTACAAGAGACCCAGTACTTC
TRBJ2-7	-	TRBV6-9	-	16	CASSLTTVISPYEQYF	TGTGCCAGCAGTTTGACGACAGTCATCTCCCCCTACGAGCAGTACTTC